This T cell receptor (beta chain) emerged from a study of shared clonotypes between healthy human individuals. Overall study context: Donor composition was a couple of women and three men, aged 18 to 49.

This clone was counted between two and nine times. What it binds is not known. The table came from immunoSEQ multiplex PCR; TCRdb's copy has only in-frame clones and leaves some out. The sample lists just over 95,000 clones; roughly two thirds were seen once. Study conclusions and caveats: Approximately 4.6% of naive CD4 clonotypes were shared across a few donors.

Sequenced input: memory CD8+ T cells sorted from blood. Subset meaning: CD45RO+ cells pooled with CCR7-negative TemRA cells. The sequence was obtained from a man in his thirties or forties in good health.

The DNA for the CDR3 is TGTGCCAGCAGCTCCTTCACGGATAGGGGGGGCGGGGAGCTGTTTTTT. This codes for CASSSFTDRGGGELFF. This chain links TRBV11-2 with TRBJ2-2; possible D gene TRBD2, 7 bases. Germline CDR1 and CDR2: SGHAT and FQNNGV. V was cut by 4 bases and J by 7 bases, with 19 bases left in between. The CDR3 totals 16 residues.